This TCR beta chain emerged from a study of blood T cell repertoires in COVID-19. About the research overall: Collection of acute and convalescent COVID-19 samples took place in the United States, Italy and Spain.

How the authors handled the data: The authors estimated nucleated cell counts from reference gene primer amplification. The assay was immunoSEQ multiplex PCR, and TCRdb's table has in-frame clones only and misses some. D and trimming come from the DNA, and the V and J calls and clone size come from that table. The table lists about 490,000 clones, around 85% of them singletons, with about 3.2% in the top ten. In regard to this clone: The identical CDR3 is also encoded by other nucleotide sequences in the sample.

The CDR3 spans 14 residues. The J segment lost 5 bases and the V segment lost 0 bases, leaving 3 bases of the junction unmatched. Germline values: CDR1 SGHTA, CDR2 FQGNSA. The sequence was collected from a human donor in a cohort sampled during active COVID-19. The specimen was peripheral blood. This chain uses TRBV7-2 with TRBJ1-1, with TRBD1 identical over 7 bases. The CDR3 region has the DNA TGTGCCAGCAGCTTAGCCAGGGGGTGGACTGAAGCTTTCTTT. The encoded protein is CASSLARGWTEAFF.